One and the same sample provided the 12 T cell receptor beta chains below, sequenced in a study of neurological immune-mediated disorders. TCRdb used MiXCR to reprocess the 5' RACE reads, holding one entry per CDR3 protein. The data show about 76,000 distinct CDR3 sequences, roughly a sixth seen once. The material sequenced was PBMCs. The receptors shown here come from a woman in her 40s in good health.

This clonotype came up many times. The chain is built from TRBV6-1 and TRBJ2-7; TRBD1 matches at 11 bases. V shed 6 bases and J 2 bases; nucleotides not matched to a gene: 0. Germline CDR1 and CDR2: MNHNS and SASEGT. The CDR3 consists of 13 residues. The CDR3 coding sequence is TGTGCCAGCAGGGGACAGGGGGCCTACGAGCAGTACGTC. Residues: CASRGQGAYEQYV.

In this sample, this clonotype turned up many times. The chain has TRBV2 and TRBJ2-5; 9 bases align to TRBD1. The trim removed 6 bases at V and 4 bases at J, leaving 3 bases unmatched. The germline V gene encodes CDR1 SNHLY and CDR2 FYNNEI. This CDR3 spans 13 amino acids. CDR3 loop: CASRRGQGETQYF. The CDR3 bases are TGTGCCAGCAGGCGGGGACAGGGAGAGACCCAGTACTTC.

This chain links TRBV5-1 with TRBJ2-3; D assignment may be TRBD1 or TRBD2 (6 bases each). This CDR3 has 16 amino acids. V lost 4 bases to trimming and J lost 6 bases, with 21 bases between them. The germline V gene encodes CDR1 SGHRS and CDR2 YFSETQ. The CDR3 spells CASSRQVGQGRDTQYF. CDR3 DNA sequence: TGCGCCAGCAGCCGCCAAGTCGGGCAGGGGAGGGATACGCAGTATTTT.

At least ten counts were recorded for this clonotype. The rearrangement joins TRBV7-8 to TRBJ1-5; 7 bases fit TRBD1. Germline V gene lookup returns CDR1 SGHVS and CDR2 FQNEAQ. The CDR3 length is 14 residues. The V gene end was trimmed by 6 bases and the J gene end by 0 bases; junction bases not matched to a gene: 2. The CDR3 loop reads CASSTGDSNQPQHF. Here the CDR3 DNA reads TGTGCCAGCAGTACAGGGGATAGCAATCAGCCCCAGCATTTT.

This clonotype showed up many times. The V and J genes are TRBV10-3 and TRBJ2-3, with D perhaps TRBD1 or TRBD2 (5 bases each). V dropped 4 bases and J dropped 3 bases, with 11 bases sitting between them. The germline V gene encodes CDR1 ENHRY and CDR2 SYGVKD. The CDR3 contains 14 residues. CDR3: CAISGTGLTDTQYF. The CDR3 coding sequence is TGTGCCATCAGTGGTACGGGGCTAACAGATACGCAGTATTTT.

This clonotype was observed a few times. CDR3 in amino acids: CASSSLSGAGQEYF. The CDR3 DNA reads as TGTGCCAGCAGCTCTTTGTCGGGGGCAGGTCAGGAGTACTTC. V and J are TRBV11-2 and TRBJ2-5, with D perhaps matching TRBD1 or TRBD2 (6 bases each). Germline V gene lookup returns CDR1 SGHAT and CDR2 FQNNGV. CDR3 length: 14 amino acids. V lost 4 bases and J 12 bases, leaving 21 bases between the germline ends.

The genes are TRBV7-2 and TRBJ1-1, with unresolved D. V dropped 5 bases and J dropped 0 bases, with 28 bases sitting between them. The CDR3 contains 20 residues. Germline loops: CDR1 SGHTA, CDR2 FQGNSA. CDR3 bases: TGTGCCAGCAGCGGGAACACGGACGGCGTCCTCTCCCCCGTGAACACTGAAGCTTTCTTT. This translates into CASSGNTDGVLSPVNTEAFF.

This clonotype occurred many times. This chain connects TRBV20-1 to TRBJ2-5, with D possibly being TRBD1 or TRBD2 (5 bases each). The germline gives CDR1 DFQATT, CDR2 SNEGSKA (reference sequence). This CDR3 region has 13 residues. V dropped 5 bases and J dropped 5 bases, with 15 bases sitting between them. CDR3 residues: CSARRPEGETQYF. The DNA for the CDR3 is TGCAGTGCTCGCCGCCCCGAGGGGGAGACCCAGTACTTC.

The chain carries TRBV6-5 and TRBJ1-1, with D unresolved. CDR1 and CDR2 from the germline V gene are MNHEY and SVGAGI. The germline V and J ends were trimmed by 6 bases and 0 bases, with 11 bases remaining between them. This CDR3 is 14 amino acids long. The chain's CDR3 is CASSPGPVNTEAFF. DNA for the CDR3: TGTGCCAGCAGCCCTGGACCCGTGAACACTGAAGCTTTCTTT.

At least ten counts were recorded for this clonotype. This chain uses TRBV5-1 with TRBJ2-2; D perhaps matches TRBD1 (6 bases). Germline lookup yields CDR1 SGHRS and CDR2 YFSETQ. This CDR3 is 15 amino acids long. Trimming took off 1 base at V and 2 bases at J, with 9 bases between the two ends. For the CDR3, the DNA is TGCGCCAGCAGCTTGATGGGGGCCAACACCGGGGAGCTGTTTTTT. It encodes CASSLMGANTGELFF. The full variable domain, in which reference TRBV5-1 and TRBJ2-2 provide the parts outside the CDR3, is KAGVTQTPRYLIKTRGQQVTLSCSPISGHRSVSWYQQTPGQGLQFLFEYFSETQRNKGNFPGRFSGRQFSNSRSEMNVSTLELGDSALYLCASSLMGANTGELFFGEGSRLTVL.

Many counts were recorded for this clonotype. The rearrangement joins TRBV12-3 or TRBV12-4 to TRBJ2-3, with D perhaps matching TRBD1 (5 bases). This CDR3 region has 14 residues. With 6 bases removed from V and 3 bases from J, the gap between germline ends came to 13 bases. In DNA form, the CDR3 reads TGTGCCAGCAGGCCCGACAGCAGAACAGATACGCAGTATTTT. The encoded protein is CASRPDSRTDTQYF.

This clonotype was counted only a few times. V usage is TRBV6-5 and J usage is TRBJ1-1; no definite D call. There are 13 residues in the CDR3. V shed 4 bases and J shed 4 bases, with 10 bases lying between them. CDR1 and CDR2 from the germline V gene are MNHEY and SVGAGI. CDR3 region: CASSFDGITEAFF. In nucleotides, the CDR3 is TGTGCCAGCAGTTTCGACGGAATCACTGAAGCTTTCTTT.